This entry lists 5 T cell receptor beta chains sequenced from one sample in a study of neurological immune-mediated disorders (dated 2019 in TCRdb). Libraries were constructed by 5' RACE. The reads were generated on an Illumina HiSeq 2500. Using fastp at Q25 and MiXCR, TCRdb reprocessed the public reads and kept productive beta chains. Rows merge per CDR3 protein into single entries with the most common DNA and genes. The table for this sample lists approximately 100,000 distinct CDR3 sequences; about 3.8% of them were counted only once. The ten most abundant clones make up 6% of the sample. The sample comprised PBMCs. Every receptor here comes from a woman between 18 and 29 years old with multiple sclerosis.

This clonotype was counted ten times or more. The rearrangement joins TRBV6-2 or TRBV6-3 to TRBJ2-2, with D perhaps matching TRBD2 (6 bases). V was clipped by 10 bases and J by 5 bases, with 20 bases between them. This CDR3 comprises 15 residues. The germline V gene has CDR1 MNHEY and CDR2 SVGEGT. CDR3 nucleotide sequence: TGTGCCACCCTGCTTAGAGAGGAGGGTACCGGGGAGCTGTTTTTT. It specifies CATLLREEGTGELFF.

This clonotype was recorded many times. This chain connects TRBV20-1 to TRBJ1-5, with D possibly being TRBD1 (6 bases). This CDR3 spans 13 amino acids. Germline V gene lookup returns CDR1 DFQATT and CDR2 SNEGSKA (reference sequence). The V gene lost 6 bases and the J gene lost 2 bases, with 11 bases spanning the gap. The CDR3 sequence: CSAAAGGNQPQHF. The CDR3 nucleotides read TGCAGTGCAGCCGCAGGGGGCAATCAGCCCCAGCATTTT.

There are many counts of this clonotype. As DNA, the CDR3 is TGCAGTGCAGGAAAGCGGGGCCCCCCCTACGAGCAGTACTTC. Protein sequence: CSAGKRGPPYEQYF. V and J are TRBV20-1 and TRBJ2-7; 7 nucleotides agree with TRBD2. J was trimmed by 2 bases and V by 6 bases; bases with no gene match: 10. CDR3 length equals 14 residues. CDR1 is DFQATT and CDR2 is SNEGSKA in the germline V gene (reference sequence).

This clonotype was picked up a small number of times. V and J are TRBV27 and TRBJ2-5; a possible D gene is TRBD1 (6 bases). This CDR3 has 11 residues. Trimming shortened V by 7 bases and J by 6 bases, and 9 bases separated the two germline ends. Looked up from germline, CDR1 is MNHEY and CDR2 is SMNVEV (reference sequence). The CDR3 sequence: CASKQGKTQYF. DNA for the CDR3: TGTGCCAGCAAACAGGGAAAGACCCAGTACTTC.

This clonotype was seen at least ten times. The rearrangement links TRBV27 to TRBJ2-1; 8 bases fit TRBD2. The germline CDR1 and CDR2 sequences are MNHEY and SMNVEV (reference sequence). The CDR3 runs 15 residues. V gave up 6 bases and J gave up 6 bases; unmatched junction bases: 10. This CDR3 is CASSQIQRGLNEQFF. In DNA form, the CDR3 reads TGTGCCAGCAGCCAAATCCAGCGGGGGCTCAATGAGCAGTTCTTC.